The clone carrying this T cell receptor gamma chain showed up many times. Its target is unknown. This DNA translates differently at residue 9 from the TCRdb protein, which is that of a much larger clone; a read error is likely, and the protein shown is the DNA's own translation. Flow sorting of PBMC yielded separate Vgamma9/Vdelta2+ and Vdelta2-negative gammadelta T cell populations for bulk repertoire analysis. The data originate from a study of γδ T cells in repeated Plasmodium falciparum infection. Study-wide background: Timepoints: baseline, immediately before selected infections, and 21 days after every infection.

General study results and limits: Vgamma9/Vdelta2+ T cells showed a stable polyclonal repertoire with shared TCRgamma sequences.

Germline CDR1 is GITISATS and CDR2 is ISYDGTV (reference sequence). Unmatched junction bases numbered 8, after V lost 0 bases and J lost 15 bases. This CDR3 has 11 amino acids. Sequencing covered both gamma and delta TCR chains per sample. TCRdb re-processed the multiplex PCR reads using CATT. The data show tens of thousands of gamma-chain clones, around 2.9% seen once. Sequencing used gamma-delta T cells from blood. This clonotype was obtained from a pool of human donors (malaria-infected and uninfected, not separated). The chain couples TRGV9 to TRGJ1 or TRGJ2. The DNA of the CDR3 is TGTGCCTTGTGGGAGGTGCAAATGAGACTCTTT. It codes for CALWEVQMRLF.